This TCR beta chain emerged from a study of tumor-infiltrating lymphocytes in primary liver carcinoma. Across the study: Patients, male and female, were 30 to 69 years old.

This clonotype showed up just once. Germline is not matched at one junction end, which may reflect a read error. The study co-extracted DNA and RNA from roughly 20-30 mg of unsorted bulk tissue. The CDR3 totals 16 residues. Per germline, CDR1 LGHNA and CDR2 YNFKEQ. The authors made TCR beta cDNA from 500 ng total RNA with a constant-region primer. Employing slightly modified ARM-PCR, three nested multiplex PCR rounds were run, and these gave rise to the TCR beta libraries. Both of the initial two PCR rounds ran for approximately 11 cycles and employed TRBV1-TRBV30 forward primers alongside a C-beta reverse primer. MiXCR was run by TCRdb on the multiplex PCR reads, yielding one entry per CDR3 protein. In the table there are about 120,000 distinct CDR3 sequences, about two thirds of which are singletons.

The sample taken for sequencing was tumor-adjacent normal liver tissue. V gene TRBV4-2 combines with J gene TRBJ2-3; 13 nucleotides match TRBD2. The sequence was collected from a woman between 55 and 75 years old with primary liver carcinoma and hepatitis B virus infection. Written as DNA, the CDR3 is TGTGCCAGTAGCCCTCGGACTAGCGGGGGCACATATACGCAGTATTTT. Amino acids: CASSPRTSGGTYTQYF.